This T cell receptor beta chain was captured by sequencing in a study of T cell responses to AZD1222 COVID-19 vaccine. Profiling relied on immunoSEQ multiplex PCR, and the TCRdb table lists in-frame clones only, not all of them. The table shows around 97,000 clones, with over 75% occurring only once. The CDR3 sequence is 14 residues long. The V and J ends lost 1 base and 12 bases respectively, with 16 bases between them. Looked up from germline, CDR1 is SGHAT and CDR2 is FQNNGV. The chain carries TRBV11-2 and TRBJ2-1, with D uncertain. The material sequenced was peripheral blood, taken on day 0 of AZD1222 vaccination. This TCR derives from an adult in good health. CDR3: CASSLAAFSYGQFF. The DNA of the CDR3 is TGTGCCAGCAGCTTAGCGGCGTTCTCTTATGGGCAGTTCTTC. The full variable domain, rest sourced from reference TRBV11-2 and TRBJ2-1, is EAGVAQSPRYKIIEKRQSVAFWCNPISGHATLYWYQQILGQGPKLLIQFQNNGVVDDSQLPKDRFSAERLKGVDSTLKIQPAKLEDSAVYLCASSLAAFSYGQFFGPGTRLTVL.